This TCR beta chain was recovered during a study of naive and memory T cell subsets. General observations from the study: Expression changes during T cell differentiation may affect RNA-based TCR counts. Especially in CD8 cells, naive repertoires contained a few larger clonotypes, possibly CD45RA-re-expressing memory cells.

Regarding this clonotype: The antigen is undetermined.

Germline CDR1 LGHNA, CDR2 YNFKEQ. The CDR3 contains 15 residues. The V and J ends lost 0 bases and 5 bases, in that order; junction bases with no gene match: 5. Two oligonucleotides, mixed equimolar, formed the beta constant-region primer covering TRBC1 and TRBC2. The ligated cDNA underwent four PCR rounds using SP2 and nested alpha and beta constant-region primers. Ligation attached a single-stranded oligonucleotide with a 12-nucleotide UMI and the SP2 primer to the cDNA 3' end. TCRdb re-called the UMI-ligation and nested PCR reads with MiXCR, one entry per CDR3 protein. The sample carries roughly 83,000 distinct CDR3 sequences, roughly 10% recorded once. CD4 T cells were positively selected, then CD8 T cells from the CD4-negative fraction.

V gene TRBV4-2 combines with J gene TRBJ2-5; 8 nucleotides agree with TRBD2. The specimen sequenced was naive CD4+ T cells from blood. This clonotype was sampled from a human donor in good health. The CDR3 loop is CASSQDRGGRETQYF. DNA for the CDR3: TGTGCCAGCAGCCAAGATCGGGGGGGGAGGGAGACCCAGTACTTC.